This T cell receptor (beta chain) was found in a study of blood T cell repertoires in COVID-19. Across the whole study: Acute and convalescent COVID-19 specimens originated in the United States, Italy and Spain.

The germline V and J ends were trimmed by 3 bases and 1 base, with 9 bases remaining between them. Germline assignment: CDR1 SGHVS and CDR2 FNYEAQ. The CDR3 extends over 15 amino acids. Per the study methods: Estimation of nucleated cell counts relied on the amplification of reference gene primers. Only in-frame clones appear in the TCRdb table, and some are missing; sequencing was by immunoSEQ multiplex PCR. The DNA gave D and trimming, while V, J and clone size come from that table. The sample comprises about 120,000 clones, 70% to 90% of which are singletons, and roughly 8% rests with the top ten.

The receptor was derived from a man aged 65 to 79 who had recovered from COVID-19. The source material was peripheral blood. The chain carries TRBV7-6 and TRBJ2-2; weak D call: TRBD1 (5 bases). The CDR3 DNA reads as TGTGCCAGCAGCTTCTCAGACAGGAACACCGGGGAGCTGTTTTTT. Translating gives CASSFSDRNTGELFF. Filled out from reference TRBV7-6 and TRBJ2-2, the complete variable domain reads GAGVSQSPRYKVTKRGQDVALRCDPISGHVSLYWYRQALGQGPEFLTYFNYEAQQDKSGLPNDRFSAERPEGSISTLTIQRTEQRDSAMYRCASSFSDRNTGELFFGEGSRLTVL.